The source of this T cell receptor beta chain is a study of T cell responses to AZD1222 COVID-19 vaccine. Measured with immunoSEQ multiplex PCR; TCRdb has only the in-frame clones, and not every one. Of 54,000 or so clones in the sample, roughly 88% were seen once. Turning to this clone: Its target is unknown.

Broader study findings: Seropositive status at baseline applied to only six AZD1222 recipients. White British ancestry dominated among donors, who included more females, and clonal diversity was possibly underestimated.

This CDR3 is built from 16 residues. Germline V gene sequence: CDR1 SSHAT, CDR2 FNYEAQ (reference sequence). V was pared by 6 bases and J by 5 bases, with 6 bases of the junction left unmatched. This sequence originates from an adult in good health. This sequence joins TRBV7-7 and TRBJ2-2, with 13 positions matching TRBD2. Sequenced here: peripheral blood, sampled on day 0 of AZD1222 vaccination. Here the CDR3 reads CASSRLAGGATGELFF. CDR3 nucleotide sequence: TGTGCCAGCAGTAGACTAGCGGGAGGCGCAACCGGGGAGCTGTTTTTT.